This T cell receptor (beta chain) emerged from a study of blood T cell repertoires in COVID-19. Study-wide background: Sites in the United States, Italy and Spain provided acute and convalescent COVID-19 samples. Sources were T cells, B-cell-depleted T cells, or PBMCs; the material itself was cDNA or gDNA.

The assay was immunoSEQ multiplex PCR, and TCRdb's table has in-frame clones only and misses some. Of roughly 400,000 clones in the sample, just under 90% were seen once. After removal of 6 bases from V and 9 bases from J, the junction contained 14 bases not matched to a gene. Germline-derived CDR1 and CDR2 are MNHEY and SVGAGI. CDR3 length: 15 residues. This sequence was found in a woman aged 45-65 years who had recovered from COVID-19. What was sequenced was PBMCs or T cells enriched from blood (not recorded which). The chain has TRBV6-5 and TRBJ2-3, with TRBD2 identical over 8 bases. The CDR3 DNA follows: TGTGCCAGCAGCGGCCGGTCAGCGGGGGTCTTCACGCAGTATTTT. It translates to CASSGRSAGVFTQYF.